This TCR beta chain was retrieved from a study of T cell responses to AZD1222 COVID-19 vaccine. Study at large: Some second doses came at about 4 weeks and others at about 12 weeks; these were pooled. Study outcomes and limitations: It was only six AZD1222 recipients who were seropositive at baseline. Two doses of AZD1222 preceded a rise in Spike-specific TCR breadth and depth.

The repertoire was sequenced with immunoSEQ multiplex PCR; TCRdb's copy has only in-frame clones and lacks some. The table shows over 85,000 clones, with roughly 91% occurring only once. About this clone: The antigen remains undetermined.

In germline, CDR1 is SGHNT, CDR2 YENEEA. The CDR3 contains 13 residues. V dropped 1 base and J dropped 7 bases, with 11 bases sitting between them. The sample here was peripheral blood, taken on day 0 of AZD1222 vaccination. The chain couples TRBV11-3 to TRBJ2-7, with D possibly TRBD2 on 6 matching bases. This sequence originates from an adult in good health. For the CDR3, the DNA is TGTGCCAGCAGCTTAGGCGGGGCCGGGGAGCAGTACTTC. Translated: CASSLGGAGEQYF.